Listed below are T cell receptor beta chains from one sample, sequenced in a study of Ad26.COV2.S vaccination and SARS-CoV-2 variants. Libraries were prepared by immunoSEQ multiplex PCR; TCRdb keeps only in-frame clonotypes and omits some of them. The table includes over 90,000 clones, around three quarters detected once. Sequenced material: peripheral blood, taken after recovery from COVID-19. The source is a human donor who had recovered from COVID-19. The CDR3 runs from the conserved cysteine through the conserved F or W. Fields, in order: CDR3 DNA, CDR3 protein, J gene, D gene, clone size, V gene. The D gene is left open where the match is weak. Not every row has a clone size; where given, it reads once, few, many or a size class.

CDR3nt: TGTGCCAGCACCCGGGATTCCAATCAGCCCCAGCATTTT; CDR3aa: CASTRDSNQPQHF; j_gene: TRBJ1-5; d_gene: NA; abundance: NA; v_gene: TRBV2
CDR3nt: TGTGCCAGCAGTTACTCACCTCGGACAGGAAGTCGGGCTTTCTTT; CDR3aa: CASSYSPRTGSRAFF; j_gene: TRBJ1-1; d_gene: TRBD1; abundance: NA; v_gene: TRBV6-2/TRBV6-3
CDR3nt: TGTGCCAGCAGCTTAGAGACAGTAGCGGCGAACACCGGGGAGCTGTTTTTT; CDR3aa: CASSLETVAANTGELFF; j_gene: TRBJ2-2; d_gene: NA; abundance: NA; v_gene: TRBV7-2
CDR3nt: TGTGCCATCACTGGACAGGGGGACAATGAGCAGTTCTTC; CDR3aa: CAITGQGDNEQFF; j_gene: TRBJ2-1; d_gene: TRBD1; abundance: NA; v_gene: TRBV10-3
CDR3nt: TGTGCCAGCAGCTTAGGCGGGGGAGCCCAAGAGACCCAGTACTTC; CDR3aa: CASSLGGGAQETQYF; j_gene: TRBJ2-5; d_gene: TRBD2; abundance: NA; v_gene: TRBV7-3
CDR3nt: TGTGCCAGCAGCTTAACGGGAAGGGCAGGGGGCGAAGAGACCCAGTACTTC; CDR3aa: CASSLTGRAGGEETQYF; j_gene: TRBJ2-5; d_gene: TRBD1; abundance: NA; v_gene: TRBV11-2
CDR3nt: TGTGCCAGCAGCTTAGTCGGCAGGGCGCAGGAGACCCAGTACTTC; CDR3aa: CASSLVGRAQETQYF; j_gene: TRBJ2-5; d_gene: NA; abundance: NA; v_gene: TRBV7-9
CDR3nt: TGTGCCAGCAAAAGACAGGCGACTACTTCACCCCTCCACTTT; CDR3aa: CASKRQATTSPLHF; j_gene: TRBJ1-6; d_gene: NA; abundance: NA; v_gene: TRBV6-5
CDR3nt: TGTGCCAGCAGCCAAGTTGATGTAGTCCTAAACACCGGGGAGCTGTTTTTT; CDR3aa: CASSQVDVVLNTGELFF; j_gene: TRBJ2-2; d_gene: NA; abundance: NA; v_gene: TRBV4-2
CDR3nt: TGTGCCAGCAGACGGGACCCTCAGATCTACGAGCAGTACTTC; CDR3aa: CASRRDPQIYEQYF; j_gene: TRBJ2-7; d_gene: NA; abundance: NA; v_gene: TRBV27
CDR3nt: TGTGCCAGCAGATTGACAGGAAAACTGTTTTTT; CDR3aa: CASRLTGKLFF; j_gene: TRBJ1-4; d_gene: NA; abundance: once; v_gene: TRBV28
CDR3nt: TGTGCCTGGAGTCCAGGGGATGGCACCGGGGAGCTGTTTTTT; CDR3aa: CAWSPGDGTGELFF; j_gene: TRBJ2-2; d_gene: NA; abundance: NA; v_gene: TRBV30
CDR3nt: TGTGCCAGCAGCTTTAGACAGGGAGGGACAGATACGCAGTATTTT; CDR3aa: CASSFRQGGTDTQYF; j_gene: TRBJ2-3; d_gene: NA; abundance: few; v_gene: TRBV7-9
CDR3nt: TGTGCCAGCAGCCGACAGGTTTCTGAGGGGGAGCAGTACTTC; CDR3aa: CASSRQVSEGEQYF; j_gene: TRBJ2-7; d_gene: NA; abundance: NA; v_gene: TRBV27
CDR3nt: TGTGCCACCAGCCACGGACAAGGGAGGGACGAGACCCAGTACTTC; CDR3aa: CATSHGQGRDETQYF; j_gene: TRBJ2-5; d_gene: TRBD2; abundance: NA; v_gene: TRBV6-2/TRBV6-3
CDR3nt: TGTGCCAGCAGTTACAGTTTGAGGGGGGCGGATTCACCCCTCCACTTT; CDR3aa: CASSYSLRGADSPLHF; j_gene: TRBJ1-6; d_gene: NA; abundance: few; v_gene: TRBV6-5
CDR3nt: TGTGCCACCAGCAGAGGAGCAGGCGGGGTGGGGAATCAGCCCCAGCATTTT; CDR3aa: CATSRGAGGVGNQPQHF; j_gene: TRBJ1-5; d_gene: NA; abundance: few; v_gene: TRBV15
CDR3nt: TGTGCCAGCAGTTTGCAGGGTTCGGGGAACACTGAAGCTTTCTTT; CDR3aa: CASSLQGSGNTEAFF; j_gene: TRBJ1-1; d_gene: NA; abundance: NA; v_gene: TRBV6-2/TRBV6-3
CDR3nt: TGCAGCGTTGCCCCAGGGGTAGGAATTCAGTACTTC; CDR3aa: CSVAPGVGIQYF; j_gene: TRBJ2-4; d_gene: NA; abundance: NA; v_gene: TRBV29-1
CDR3nt: TGTGCCAGCAGTGAAGCGCCTGGGCGAACAGATACGCAGTATTTT; CDR3aa: CASSEAPGRTDTQYF; j_gene: TRBJ2-3; d_gene: NA; abundance: NA; v_gene: TRBV2
CDR3nt: TGCGCCAGCAGCCAAGAGTTCCGGCAGCGAGAGTATGGCTACACCTTC; CDR3aa: CASSQEFRQREYGYTF; j_gene: TRBJ1-2; d_gene: NA; abundance: NA; v_gene: TRBV4-3
CDR3nt: TGTGCCAGCAGAGAGAGGGCGGGGACCTACGAGCAGTACTTC; CDR3aa: CASRERAGTYEQYF; j_gene: TRBJ2-7; d_gene: NA; abundance: few; v_gene: TRBV27
CDR3nt: TGCGCCAGCAGCCAGGACTCAGGGAACCCCAATGAAAAACTGTTTTTT; CDR3aa: CASSQDSGNPNEKLFF; j_gene: TRBJ1-4; d_gene: NA; abundance: NA; v_gene: TRBV4-1
CDR3nt: TGCAGCGTGGAAAAAGGACTCCTCTCCTACGAGCAGTACTTC; CDR3aa: CSVEKGLLSYEQYF; j_gene: TRBJ2-7; d_gene: NA; abundance: NA; v_gene: TRBV29-1
CDR3nt: TGTGCCAGCAGCTCCGGGACAGGGCAAATCAATGAGCAGTTCTTC; CDR3aa: CASSSGTGQINEQFF; j_gene: TRBJ2-1; d_gene: TRBD1; abundance: few; v_gene: TRBV7-2
CDR3nt: TGTGCCAGCAGTGGGCAGGGGTCGATCCACGAGACCCAGTACTTC; CDR3aa: CASSGQGSIHETQYF; j_gene: TRBJ2-5; d_gene: NA; abundance: NA; v_gene: TRBV28
CDR3nt: TGCAGCCGACTAGCGGGGTCTAACAATGAGCAGTTCTTC; CDR3aa: CSRLAGSNNEQFF; j_gene: TRBJ2-1; d_gene: TRBD2; abundance: NA; v_gene: TRBV29-1
CDR3nt: TGTGCCAGCAGCTGGGGACAGGGCGATGGAACTGAAGCTTTCTTT; CDR3aa: CASSWGQGDGTEAFF; j_gene: TRBJ1-1; d_gene: TRBD1; abundance: once; v_gene: TRBV5-6
CDR3nt: TGTGCCAGCAGTTCGCCGGGACGTCGGGAGCCCCAGCATTTT; CDR3aa: CASSSPGRREPQHF; j_gene: TRBJ1-5; d_gene: NA; abundance: NA; v_gene: TRBV27
CDR3nt: TGCAGCGTTGGTGAGGGTTGGAATCAGCCCCAGCATTTT; CDR3aa: CSVGEGWNQPQHF; j_gene: TRBJ1-5; d_gene: NA; abundance: many; v_gene: TRBV29-1
CDR3nt: TGTGCAAGTCGCCCATCTCAAAGGACAGGGATGCACACCGGGGAGCTGTTTTTT; CDR3aa: CASRPSQRTGMHTGELFF; j_gene: TRBJ2-2; d_gene: NA; abundance: NA; v_gene: TRBV12-2
CDR3nt: TGTGCCAGCAGCTTAGTCCCGGGGGGCTCCTACAATGAGCAGTTCTTC; CDR3aa: CASSLVPGGSYNEQFF; j_gene: TRBJ2-1; d_gene: TRBD2; abundance: few; v_gene: TRBV7-3
CDR3nt: TGTGCCAGCAGCTTGGCCAGGGCAGTCTACTCCTACGAGCAGTACTTC; CDR3aa: CASSLARAVYSYEQYF; j_gene: TRBJ2-7; d_gene: NA; abundance: NA; v_gene: TRBV5-5
CDR3nt: TGTGCCAGCAGTTTAGGTAGTGCAGATACGCAGTATTTT; CDR3aa: CASSLGSADTQYF; j_gene: TRBJ2-3; d_gene: NA; abundance: NA; v_gene: TRBV12-3/TRBV12-4
CDR3nt: TGTGCCTGGAGAAGGGGGAGAGACACTGAAGCTTTCTTT; CDR3aa: CAWRRGRDTEAFF; j_gene: TRBJ1-1; d_gene: NA; abundance: NA; v_gene: TRBV30
CDR3nt: TGTGCCTGGAGTGCGACTCTGACAGACTCTGGAAACACCATATATTTT; CDR3aa: CAWSATLTDSGNTIYF; j_gene: TRBJ1-3; d_gene: NA; abundance: NA; v_gene: TRBV30
CDR3nt: TGCGCCAGCAGGGCACAGGGGGCGGAAGCTAACTATGGCTACACCTTC; CDR3aa: CASRAQGAEANYGYTF; j_gene: TRBJ1-2; d_gene: TRBD1; abundance: NA; v_gene: TRBV4-1
CDR3nt: TGTGCCATCAGTGAGTCGGGGCGGGGCGACTCTGAAGCTTTCTTT; CDR3aa: CAISESGRGDSEAFF; j_gene: TRBJ1-1; d_gene: NA; abundance: NA; v_gene: TRBV10-3
CDR3nt: TGTGCCTGGAGTCAAGGACTAGCTGGCGAGACCCAGTACTTC; CDR3aa: CAWSQGLAGETQYF; j_gene: TRBJ2-5; d_gene: TRBD2; abundance: NA; v_gene: TRBV30
CDR3nt: TGTGCCAGCCGCGATGTACAGGGAGATTATGGCTACACCTTC; CDR3aa: CASRDVQGDYGYTF; j_gene: TRBJ1-2; d_gene: NA; abundance: few; v_gene: TRBV7-9
CDR3nt: TGTGCCAGCAGTGAGACGCGGACTGAGAATTCACCCCTCCACTTT; CDR3aa: CASSETRTENSPLHF; j_gene: TRBJ1-6; d_gene: NA; abundance: NA; v_gene: TRBV2
CDR3nt: TGTGCCACCAGGCTCTCCCAATTAACCTACGAGCAGTACTTC; CDR3aa: CATRLSQLTYEQYF; j_gene: TRBJ2-7; d_gene: NA; abundance: few; v_gene: TRBV6-5
CDR3nt: TGTGCCAGCAGCTTGGAGTTTCCAGGTTGGGAAAAACTGTTTTTT; CDR3aa: CASSLEFPGWEKLFF; j_gene: TRBJ1-4; d_gene: NA; abundance: few; v_gene: TRBV5-7
CDR3nt: TGTGCCAGCAGTTCCGGGACAGTTAAAAACATTCAGTACTTC; CDR3aa: CASSSGTVKNIQYF; j_gene: TRBJ2-4; d_gene: TRBD1; abundance: NA; v_gene: TRBV6-6
CDR3nt: TGTGCCATCAGCTTAGGAGGGATGTATGGCTACACCTTC; CDR3aa: CAISLGGMYGYTF; j_gene: TRBJ1-2; d_gene: NA; abundance: NA; v_gene: TRBV10-3
CDR3nt: TGTGCCTGGAGTGCGGGACTAGCAGGAACAGATACGCAGTATTTT; CDR3aa: CAWSAGLAGTDTQYF; j_gene: TRBJ2-3; d_gene: TRBD2; abundance: medium-sized; v_gene: TRBV30
CDR3nt: TGCGCCAGCAGCCAAGCCTCGGGGTCCGACACTGAAGCTTTCTTT; CDR3aa: CASSQASGSDTEAFF; j_gene: TRBJ1-1; d_gene: NA; abundance: NA; v_gene: TRBV4-1
CDR3nt: TGTGCCAGCAGTCCGGGACAGGGGATCGGAGCTTTCTTT; CDR3aa: CASSPGQGIGAFF; j_gene: TRBJ1-1; d_gene: TRBD1; abundance: NA; v_gene: TRBV12-3/TRBV12-4
CDR3nt: TGTGCCAGCAGAGACGGACCTAATTCACCCCTCCACTTT; CDR3aa: CASRDGPNSPLHF; j_gene: TRBJ1-6; d_gene: NA; abundance: NA; v_gene: TRBV2
CDR3nt: TGTGCCTGGAGTGGTGGGAGCAATCAGCCCCAGCATTTT; CDR3aa: CAWSGGSNQPQHF; j_gene: TRBJ1-5; d_gene: NA; abundance: few; v_gene: TRBV30
CDR3nt: TGTGCTAGTGGTCGGGAAGGGCTCTATGGCTACACCTTC; CDR3aa: CASGREGLYGYTF; j_gene: TRBJ1-2; d_gene: NA; abundance: NA; v_gene: TRBV12-5
CDR3nt: TGCGCTTCCCAACCGGGACAGGGGGCTAACTATGGCTACACCTTC; CDR3aa: CASQPGQGANYGYTF; j_gene: TRBJ1-2; d_gene: TRBD1; abundance: few; v_gene: TRBV5-1
CDR3nt: TGCAGCGTCGCGGACAGGGGAAACTATGGCCACACCTTC; CDR3aa: CSVADRGNYGHTF; j_gene: TRBJ1-2; d_gene: TRBD1; abundance: NA; v_gene: TRBV29-1
CDR3nt: TGTGCCAGCAGCCTCCGCGGGGGCCAACGGTCAGATACGCAGTATTTT; CDR3aa: CASSLRGGQRSDTQYF; j_gene: TRBJ2-3; d_gene: NA; abundance: NA; v_gene: TRBV5-6
CDR3nt: TGCGCCAGCAGCCGAGTAGGCGGGGGGGCCACAGATACGCAGTATTTT; CDR3aa: CASSRVGGGATDTQYF; j_gene: TRBJ2-3; d_gene: TRBD2; abundance: NA; v_gene: TRBV4-1
CDR3nt: TGCGCCAGCAGCCTCGGACAGAACCAAGAGACCCAGTACTTC; CDR3aa: CASSLGQNQETQYF; j_gene: TRBJ2-5; d_gene: NA; abundance: NA; v_gene: TRBV5-1
CDR3nt: TGCAGCACTGAACGGGGTGAAGGCTACGAGCAGTACTTC; CDR3aa: CSTERGEGYEQYF; j_gene: TRBJ2-7; d_gene: NA; abundance: NA; v_gene: TRBV29-1